The 10 T cell receptor beta chains below were found in one sample sequenced in a study of T cell repertoires in MIS-A myocarditis. The method was immunoSEQ multiplex PCR; TCRdb's version includes in-frame clones alone and lacks a portion of them. The table lists some 6,600 clones, about four fifths of them singletons. Sequencing was done on a sample of right inferior lung lobe tissue obtained at autopsy. The receptor set was obtained from a man aged 18-30 years with fulminant myocarditis from multisystem inflammatory syndrome in adults (MIS-A) after COVID-19.

The chain combines TRBV4-3 with TRBJ1-2, with TRBD1 matching over 9 bases. Germline V gene sequence: CDR1 LGHNA, CDR2 YSLEER. This CDR3 region has 18 residues. V gave up 4 bases and J gave up 2 bases; unmatched junction bases: 14. This CDR3 is CASSPDAGAGTGNYGYTF. CDR3 in DNA: TGCGCCAGCAGCCCCGACGCCGGGGCCGGGACAGGGAACTATGGCTACACCTTC.

The chain couples TRBV19 to TRBJ1-5; no definite D call. Trimming removed 5 bases at V and 1 base at J, with 12 bases between. This CDR3 contains 15 residues. CDR1 and CDR2 (germline): LNHDA, SQIVND (reference sequence). CDR3 in DNA: TGTGCCAGTAGTTCAGAGTTTCGGAGCAATCAGCCCCAGCATTTT. Amino acids: CASSSEFRSNQPQHF.

V and J are TRBV28 and TRBJ2-5; a possible D gene is TRBD2 (6 bases). The CDR3 has 15 amino acids. V dropped 6 bases and J dropped 5 bases, with 19 bases sitting between them. Germline lookup yields CDR1 MDHEN and CDR2 SYDVKM. The CDR3 reads CASRPERGGGETQYF. CDR3 nucleotide sequence: TGTGCCAGCAGGCCCGAAAGGGGAGGAGGGGAGACCCAGTACTTC.

The CDR3 is CASSYPGQVQETQYF. CDR3 nucleotides: TGTGCCAGCAGTTATCCGGGACAGGTACAAGAGACCCAGTACTTC. The chain recombines TRBV6-6 with TRBJ2-5; 8 bases are a match to TRBD1. The CDR3 has 15 residues. The germline gives CDR1 MNHNY, CDR2 SVGAGI (reference sequence). V shed 3 bases and J 2 bases; nucleotides not matched to a gene: 5.

CDR3 in DNA: TGCGCCAGCAGGTGGGGGGAAACTGAAGCTTTCTTT. This encodes CASRWGETEAFF. This rearrangement joins TRBV5-1 to TRBJ1-1; TRBD1 might be the D (5 bases). The germline V gene has CDR1 SGHRS and CDR2 YFSETQ. The CDR3 is made up of 12 amino acids. The germline V and J ends were trimmed by 5 bases and 5 bases, with 10 bases remaining between them.

This clone was picked up one time. CDR3 coding DNA: TGTGCCATCAGTGAGTTTGGGGGGGAGACCCAGTACTTC. It translates to CAISEFGGETQYF. The chain links TRBV10-3 to TRBJ2-5; possible D gene TRBD2, 6 bases. The germline V and J ends were trimmed by 1 base and 5 bases, with 8 bases remaining between them. The CDR3 spans 13 residues. CDR1 is ENHRY, CDR2 SYGVKD, per germline.

V usage is TRBV4-3 and J usage is TRBJ2-1, with 9 bases lining up with TRBD1. Unmatched junction bases numbered 3, after V lost 0 bases and J lost 3 bases. This CDR3 is 16 amino acids long. Germline V lookup: CDR1 LGHNA, CDR2 YSLEER. The CDR3 reads CASSQDVTGGYNEQFF. The CDR3, as DNA: TGCGCCAGCAGCCAAGATGTGACAGGGGGCTACAATGAGCAGTTCTTC.

The chain has TRBV7-9 and TRBJ2-7, with D perhaps assigned TRBD1 or TRBD2 (5 bases each). Per the germline V gene, CDR1 is SEHNR and CDR2 is FQNEAQ (reference sequence). Between the trimmed V and J ends, which lost 3 bases and 3 bases, there was a span of 15 bases. The CDR3 contains 15 residues. The CDR3 DNA is TGTGCCAGCAGCTTCCCGGACTGGGGGATCTACGAGCAGTACTTC. Translated: CASSFPDWGIYEQYF.

The chain recombines TRBV30 with TRBJ2-7; D remains unclear. The germline V and J ends were trimmed by 1 base and 3 bases, with 4 bases remaining between them. CDR1 and CDR2 (germline): GTSNPN, SVGIG (reference sequence). The length of the CDR3 is 11 residues. The CDR3 spells CAWSEGYEQYF. In nucleotides, the CDR3 is TGTGCCTGGAGTGAAGGCTACGAGCAGTACTTC.

The chain couples TRBV2 to TRBJ1-2, with D maybe TRBD1 (6 bases). CDR1 is SNHLY, CDR2 FYNNEI, per germline. V dropped 6 bases and J dropped 13 bases, with 15 bases sitting between them. The CDR3 sequence is 11 residues long. The CDR3 bases are TGTGCCAGCAGCCCCTCACAGGGTTGCACCTTC. It yields the protein CASSPSQGCTF.